This T cell receptor (beta chain) appears in the sequencing data of a study of blood T cell repertoires in COVID-19. The overall study: Acute-phase and convalescent COVID-19 samples originated in the United States, Italy and Spain. The cDNA or gDNA used as material had been derived from T cells, B-cell-depleted T cells, or PBMCs.

Sequencing was performed with immunoSEQ multiplex PCR; in TCRdb, only in-frame clones are kept and a portion is missing. The table lists around 700,000 clones, 90% of them singletons. Germline lookup yields CDR1 SGDLS and CDR2 YYNGEE. The ends were cut back, 2 bases at V and 0 bases at J, with 6 bases in the middle. The CDR3 consists of 14 residues. The TCR sequence derives from a woman aged 18-29 years with acute or convalescent COVID-19. The chain couples TRBV9 to TRBJ1-5; no reliable D call. The sequencing input was peripheral blood. The CDR3 DNA is TGTGCCAGCAGCGTCGGGAGTAGCAATCAGCCCCAGCATTTT. As protein: CASSVGSSNQPQHF.